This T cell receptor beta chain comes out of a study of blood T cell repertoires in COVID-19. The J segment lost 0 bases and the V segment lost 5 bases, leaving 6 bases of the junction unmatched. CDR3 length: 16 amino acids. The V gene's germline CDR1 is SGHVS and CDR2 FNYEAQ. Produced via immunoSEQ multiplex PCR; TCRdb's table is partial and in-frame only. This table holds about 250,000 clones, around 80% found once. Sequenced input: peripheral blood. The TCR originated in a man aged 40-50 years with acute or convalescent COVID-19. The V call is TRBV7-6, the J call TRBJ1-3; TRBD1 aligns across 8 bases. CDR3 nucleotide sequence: TGTGCCAGCAGCACCCATGGACAGGGCTCTGGAAACACCATATATTTT. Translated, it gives CASSTHGQGSGNTIYF.